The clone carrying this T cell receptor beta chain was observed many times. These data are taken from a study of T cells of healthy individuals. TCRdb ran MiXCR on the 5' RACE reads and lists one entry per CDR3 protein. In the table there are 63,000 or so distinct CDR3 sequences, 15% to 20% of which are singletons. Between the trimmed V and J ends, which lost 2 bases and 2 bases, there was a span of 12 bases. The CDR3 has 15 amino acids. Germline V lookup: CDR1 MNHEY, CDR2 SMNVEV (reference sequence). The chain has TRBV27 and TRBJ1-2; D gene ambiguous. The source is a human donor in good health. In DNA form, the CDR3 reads TGTGCCAGCAGTTTAACGGCAGGAGGCAACTATGGCTACACCTTC. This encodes CASSLTAGGNYGYTF.